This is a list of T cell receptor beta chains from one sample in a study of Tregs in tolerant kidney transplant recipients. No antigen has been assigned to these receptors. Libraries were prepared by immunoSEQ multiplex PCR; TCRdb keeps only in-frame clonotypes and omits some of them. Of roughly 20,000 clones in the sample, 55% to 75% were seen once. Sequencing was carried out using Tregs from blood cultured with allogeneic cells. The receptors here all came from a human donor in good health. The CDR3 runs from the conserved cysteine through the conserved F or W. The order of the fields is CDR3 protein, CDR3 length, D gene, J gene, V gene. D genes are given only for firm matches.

CASSPRGDQPQHF | 13 | . | TRBJ1-5 | TRBV18
CASSPRQETQYF | 12 | . | TRBJ2-5 | TRBV18
CASSPLDNTGELFF | 14 | . | TRBJ2-2 | TRBV18
CASSPNVQGKYEQYF | 15 | . | TRBJ2-7 | TRBV21-1
CASSWDRGDQPQHF | 14 | TRBD1 | TRBJ1-5 | TRBV10-2
CASNERTGARNQPQHF | 16 | TRBD1 | TRBJ1-5 | TRBV5-6
CASSSMDSRNIQYF | 14 | . | TRBJ2-4 | TRBV5-1
CASSIGGSDYNEQFF | 15 | . | TRBJ2-1 | TRBV19
CASSLGYYYEQYF | 13 | . | TRBJ2-7 | TRBV5-1
CAILSFYEQYF | 11 | . | TRBJ2-7 | TRBV15
CASSLVVSSGELFF | 14 | . | TRBJ2-2 | TRBV5-1
CATGQRNYGYTF | 12 | . | TRBJ1-2 | TRBV15
CSVKGGGNTEAFF | 13 | . | TRBJ1-1 | TRBV29-1
CASEGTGSTQPQHF | 14 | TRBD1 | TRBJ1-5 | TRBV2
CAISESTVNEQFF | 13 | . | TRBJ2-1 | TRBV10-3
CASTLGGDTQYF | 12 | TRBD2 | TRBJ2-3 | TRBV5-5
CASSTTGYEQFF | 12 | TRBD1 | TRBJ2-1 | TRBV9
CSVDGRGRSGYTF | 13 | . | TRBJ1-2 | TRBV29-1
CASSLFPGLTYEQYF | 15 | TRBD2 | TRBJ2-7 | TRBV11-2
CAISEPPRMETQYF | 14 | . | TRBJ2-5 | TRBV10-3
CASSLGGASYEQYF | 14 | . | TRBJ2-7 | TRBV7-6
CASSYGHSGNTIYF | 14 | . | TRBJ1-3 | TRBV7-6
CASSFIRNMNTDTQYF | 16 | . | TRBJ2-3 | TRBV5-1
CASRVMVGNYGYTF | 14 | . | TRBJ1-2 | TRBV5-1
CASSLASGAGNEKLFF | 16 | . | TRBJ1-4 | TRBV5-6